These 15 T cell receptor beta chains originate from one sample sequenced in a study of shared clonotypes between healthy human individuals. Generated by immunoSEQ multiplex PCR, the TCRdb table keeps only in-frame clones and is missing some. The sample records 650,000 to 800,000 clones, just over 90% being singletons. It was CD45RO-negative cells, positively selected for CCR7, that made up naive CD8 cells, with terminally differentiated effector memory CD45RA+ cells excluded. Sequenced sample: naive CD8+ T cells sorted from blood. These receptors were collected from a young man in good health.

About this clone: At the DNA level, this CDR3 is encoded by other sequences in the same sample as well. The chain uses TRBV7-9 and TRBJ1-1, with D unclear. The CDR3 is 11 amino acids. Trimming pared 3 bases from V and 5 bases from J, leaving 4 bases between. CDR1 and CDR2 (germline): SEHNR, FQNEAQ (reference sequence). Written as DNA, the CDR3 is TGTGCCAGCAGCTTTGGGACTGAAGCTTTCTTT. This translates into CASSFGTEAFF. Supplemented by reference TRBV7-9 and TRBJ1-1, the full variable domain reads DTGVSQNPRHKITKRGQNVTFRCDPISEHNRLYWYRQTLGQGPEFLTYFQNEAQLEKSRLLSDRFSAERPKGSFSTLEIQRTEQGDSAMYLCASSFGTEAFFGQGTRLTVV.

The chain uses TRBV19 and TRBJ1-1; possible D gene TRBD1, 6 bases. The CDR3 spans 14 residues. The V and J ends lost 5 bases and 0 bases respectively, with 10 bases between them. Per the germline V gene, CDR1 is LNHDA and CDR2 is SQIVND (reference sequence). The CDR3 region is CASSWQGLNTEAFF. The CDR3, as DNA: TGTGCCAGTAGTTGGCAGGGGCTGAACACTGAAGCTTTCTTT.

A single count supports this clone. This rearrangement joins TRBV6-1 to TRBJ2-7; D ambiguous. This CDR3 comprises 13 residues. V dropped 8 bases and J dropped 2 bases, with 13 bases sitting between them. Germline V CDR1 and CDR2: MNHNS, SASEGT. CDR3 residues: CASEPDVAYEQYF. In DNA, the CDR3 is TGTGCCAGCGAACCCGATGTAGCCTACGAGCAGTACTTC.

The chain couples TRBV7-8 to TRBJ2-1, with 7 positions matching TRBD2. From germline, CDR1 is SGHVS and CDR2 FQNEAQ. There are 16 residues in the CDR3. The J segment lost 0 bases and the V segment lost 2 bases, leaving 4 bases of the junction unmatched. CDR3 in amino acids: CASSLLLASSYNEQFF. In DNA, the CDR3 is TGTGCCAGCAGCTTACTACTAGCGAGCTCCTACAATGAGCAGTTCTTC.

The chain carries TRBV9 and TRBJ2-7; either TRBD1 or TRBD2 may fit D (5 bases each). The germline gives CDR1 SGDLS, CDR2 YYNGEE. Trimming cost V 0 bases and J 2 bases, with 12 bases left between them. CDR3 length: 15 amino acids. The DNA for the CDR3 is TGTGCCAGCAGCGTAGCTGGGGACGGGACCTACGAGCAGTACTTC. Its protein is CASSVAGDGTYEQYF.

The chain couples TRBV18 to TRBJ1-4; D is ambiguous. Trimming stripped 3 bases from V and 7 bases from J, with 15 bases between. In germline, CDR1 is KGHSH, CDR2 LQKENI. CDR3 size: 15 residues. The CDR3 DNA reads TGTGCCAGCTCACCGTTTAACGGGATGGGTGAAAAACTGTTTTTT. Translating gives CASSPFNGMGEKLFF. Variable domain in full (rest from reference TRBV18 and TRBJ1-4): NAGVMQNPRHLVRRRGQEARLRCSPMKGHSHVYWYRQLPEEGLKFMVYLQKENIIDESGMPKERFSAEFPKEGPSILRIQQVVRGDSAAYFCASSPFNGMGEKLFFGSGTQLSVL.

The rearrangement uses TRBV4-1 and TRBJ2-1, with D possibly TRBD1 on 6 matching bases. The CDR3 is made up of 15 amino acids. The germline V gene has CDR1 MGHRA and CDR2 YSYEKL. The V and J ends lost 0 bases and 8 bases respectively, with 14 bases between them. CDR3 region: CASSQEGSGVDEQFF. CDR3 bases: TGCGCCAGCAGCCAAGAAGGGTCAGGGGTCGATGAGCAGTTCTTC.

The chain carries TRBV5-4 and TRBJ1-1; D is unclear. Germline loops: CDR1 SGHNT, CDR2 YYREEE (reference sequence). V dropped 0 bases and J dropped 1 base, with 16 bases sitting between them. The CDR3 has 17 residues. CDR3 nucleotide sequence: TGTGCCAGCAGCTTGGATGGGTGGATGTCACCGAACACTGAAGCTTTCTTT. Its translation is CASSLDGWMSPNTEAFF. Full variable domain (missing parts from reference TRBV5-4 and TRBJ1-1): ETGVTQSPTHLIKTRGQQVTLRCSSQSGHNTVSWYQQALGQGPQFIFQYYREEENGRGNFPPRFSGLQFPNYSSELNVNALELDDSALYLCASSLDGWMSPNTEAFFGQGTRLTVV.

This rearrangement joins TRBV4-1 to TRBJ2-7, with TRBD2 matching over 8 bases. The CDR3 consists of 16 residues. Germline V gene data show CDR1 as MGHRA and CDR2 as YSYEKL. J was trimmed by 3 bases and V by 3 bases; bases with no gene match: 10. DNA of the CDR3: TGCGCCAGCAGCCACCCCCTCGGGGCGGGAGGCTACGAGCAGTACTTC. It is translated as CASSHPLGAGGYEQYF.

The J gene is TRBJ1-3, the V gene TRBV19; 11 bases are a match to TRBD1. The germline CDR1 and CDR2 sequences are LNHDA and SQIVND (reference sequence). V lost 10 bases, J lost 7 bases, and 9 bases stayed unmatched. The CDR3 consists of 14 residues. CDR3 DNA sequence: TGTGCCAAACCAATGGACAGGGGGCTGAACACCATATATTTT. Protein: CAKPMDRGLNTIYF.

CDR3 region: CASSHRGTTYEQYF. The CDR3 region has the DNA TGTGCCAGCAGTCACAGGGGAACGACCTACGAGCAGTACTTC. The chain joins TRBV27 to TRBJ2-7; 7 nucleotides match TRBD1. The CDR3 runs to 14 residues. CDR1 and CDR2 (germline): MNHEY, SMNVEV (reference sequence). V gave up 5 bases and J gave up 2 bases; unmatched junction bases: 6.

This chain connects TRBV19 to TRBJ1-5; D remains unclear. Per the germline V gene, CDR1 is LNHDA and CDR2 is SQIVND (reference sequence). This CDR3 comprises 13 residues. V lost 1 base and J 7 bases, leaving 8 bases between the germline ends. In nucleotides, the CDR3 is TGTGCCAGTAGTATAGGGGGTTGGCAGCCCCAGCATTTT. As protein: CASSIGGWQPQHF.

The rearrangement uses TRBV7-2 and TRBJ2-4, with D perhaps matching TRBD1 or TRBD2 (6 bases each). V lost 6 bases to trimming and J lost 7 bases, with 10 bases between them. The length of the CDR3 is 12 residues. Germline CDR1 reads SGHTA; CDR2 reads FQGNSA. The CDR3 DNA is TGTGCCAGCAGGAGGGGGGCGAACATTCAGTACTTC. As protein: CASRRGANIQYF.

V and J are TRBV28 and TRBJ2-7; a weak D match, TRBD1 (6 bases). Germline V gene data show CDR1 as MDHEN and CDR2 as SYDVKM. The V end lost 4 bases, the J end lost 0 bases, and 13 bases lay between the germline ends. The CDR3 length is 15 residues. The CDR3 coding sequence is TGTGCCAGCAGTTCGGAACAGGGAATCTCCTACGAGCAGTACTTC. This gives the protein CASSSEQGISYEQYF. The full variable domain, completed using reference TRBV28 and TRBJ2-7, is DVKVTQSSRYLVKRTGEKVFLECVQDMDHENMFWYRQDPGLGLRLIYFSYDVKMKEKGDIPEGYSVSREKKERFSLILESASTNQTSMYLCASSSEQGISYEQYFGPGTRLTVT.

V and J are TRBV4-1 and TRBJ2-7; D not certain. V gave up 3 bases and J gave up 6 bases, with 21 bases separating them. The CDR3 contains 16 residues. Germline CDR1 reads MGHRA; CDR2 reads YSYEKL. CDR3 bases: TGCGCCAGCAGCCATGGTGATCCCCTCGTAATGGGCGAGCAGTACTTC. It codes for CASSHGDPLVMGEQYF.